Detailed here is one TCR beta chain. Its antigen is not known. Libraries were prepared by immunoSEQ multiplex PCR; TCRdb keeps only in-frame clonotypes and omits some of them. In the table there are about 47,000 clones, approximately 79% of which are singletons. The data stem from a study of T cell responses to AZD1222 COVID-19 vaccine. Overall study findings and caveats: Regions 160-218 and 743-854 dominated among vaccine-associated CD4 TCRs spanning spike. Baseline seropositivity occurred in only a handful of AZD1222 recipients. Every sample of the repertoires postdated the peak T cell response.

This clonotype was obtained from an adult in good health. This specimen consisted of peripheral blood, obtained on day 0 of MenACWY control vaccination.

The chain's CDR3 is CAWNSEPQYNEQFF. CDR3 in DNA: TGTGCCTGGAATTCCGAACCGCAGTACAATGAGCAGTTCTTC. The J gene is TRBJ2-1, the V gene TRBV30; D unclear. Trimming removed 4 bases from V and 4 bases from J, with 14 bases in between. This CDR3 has 14 amino acids. Germline lookup yields CDR1 GTSNPN and CDR2 SVGIG (reference sequence).